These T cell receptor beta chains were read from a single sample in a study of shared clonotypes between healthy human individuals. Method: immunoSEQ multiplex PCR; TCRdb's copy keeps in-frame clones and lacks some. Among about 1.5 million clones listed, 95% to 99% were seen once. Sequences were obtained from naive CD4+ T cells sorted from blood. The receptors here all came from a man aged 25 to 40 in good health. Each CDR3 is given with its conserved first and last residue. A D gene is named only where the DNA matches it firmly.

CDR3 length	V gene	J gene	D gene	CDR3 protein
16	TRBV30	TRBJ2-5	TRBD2	CAWSVRKTSGQETQYF
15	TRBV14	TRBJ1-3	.	CASSQDRRTGNTIYF
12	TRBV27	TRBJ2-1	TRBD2	CASSRSGYEQFF
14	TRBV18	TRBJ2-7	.	CASSPTGSSYEQYF
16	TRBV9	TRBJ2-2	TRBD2	CASSAGLAGGFGELFF
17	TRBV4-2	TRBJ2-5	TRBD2	CASSQGLRAGGFREQYF
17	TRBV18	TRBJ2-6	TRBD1	CASSPGGRGLGANVLTF
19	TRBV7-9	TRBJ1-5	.	CASSLYTGVLGSSNQPQHF
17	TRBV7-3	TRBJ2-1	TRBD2	CASSLTSGKISSWEQFF
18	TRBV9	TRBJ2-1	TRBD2	CASSGVRTSGRSYNEQFF
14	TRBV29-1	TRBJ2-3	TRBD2	CSVAVLSPTGGQYF
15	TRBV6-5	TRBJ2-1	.	CASRAPGNSYNEQFF
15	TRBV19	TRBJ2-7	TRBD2	CATLDLAGPSYEQYF
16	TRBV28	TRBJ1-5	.	CASSAVQGGGLGPQHF
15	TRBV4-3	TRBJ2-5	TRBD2	CASSSTSGSGETQYF
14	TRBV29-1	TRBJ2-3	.	CSVTGSGNPDTQYF